In its sample, the clone carrying this T cell receptor (beta chain) was seen once. This sample is part of a study of blood T cell repertoires in COVID-19. Germline CDR1 is SGHNT and CDR2 is YYREEE (reference sequence). The V gene lost 5 bases and the J gene lost 0 bases, with 15 bases spanning the gap. The CDR3 is 15 amino acids. Enrollment of patients from Seattle took place during active infection, with longitudinal follow-up. As processed by the authors: The authors estimated nucleated cell counts from reference gene primer amplification. Only in-frame clones appear in the TCRdb table, and some are missing; sequencing was by immunoSEQ multiplex PCR. That table is the source of V, J and clone size, and D and trimming were worked out from the DNA. The repertoire holds approximately 300,000 clones, with around nine tenths as singletons.

Sequenced material: peripheral blood. This chain connects TRBV5-4 to TRBJ2-7; TRBD2 might be the D (6 bases). This receptor was obtained from a woman in her 30s with COVID-19, enrolled during active disease. The CDR3 region has the DNA TGTGCCAGCAGTCATAGCGGAAGGAGCTCCTACGAGCAGTACTTC. Its protein is CASSHSGRSSYEQYF.